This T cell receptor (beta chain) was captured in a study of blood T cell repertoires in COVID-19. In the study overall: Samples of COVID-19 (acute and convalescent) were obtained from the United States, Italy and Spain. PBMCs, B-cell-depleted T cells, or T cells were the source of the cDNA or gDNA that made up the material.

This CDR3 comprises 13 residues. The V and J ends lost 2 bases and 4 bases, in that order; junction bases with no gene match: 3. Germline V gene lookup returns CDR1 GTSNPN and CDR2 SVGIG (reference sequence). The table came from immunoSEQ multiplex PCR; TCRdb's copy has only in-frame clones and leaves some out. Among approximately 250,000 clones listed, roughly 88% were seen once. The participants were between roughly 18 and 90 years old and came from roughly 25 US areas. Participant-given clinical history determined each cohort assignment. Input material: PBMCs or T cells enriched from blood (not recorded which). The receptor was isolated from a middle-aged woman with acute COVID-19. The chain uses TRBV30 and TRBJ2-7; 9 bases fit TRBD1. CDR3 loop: CAWSMGQGYEQYF. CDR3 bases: TGTGCCTGGAGTATGGGACAGGGTTACGAGCAGTACTTC.